This TCR beta chain was identified during a study of blood T cell repertoires in COVID-19 (dated by TCRdb to the early 2020s). With regard to the full study: Collaborator samples came from the United States, Italy and Spain and covered acute and convalescent phases of COVID-19. The material from the prospective study consisted of cDNA or gDNA derived from T cells, B-cell-depleted T cells, or PBMCs. The dataset comprised deeply sampled blood TCRbeta repertoires from subjects exposed to, actively infected with, or recovered from COVID-19. The repertoires were released in a freely available public database intended as a resource for research on the immune response to SARS-CoV-2. The samples were drawn from the first 160 participants of the ongoing ImmuneRACE study and from 1,254 subjects provided by 6 global collaborators. Sample metadata almost always included a de-identified subject ID, COVID-19 status, age in years and sex. Where available, HLA class I and class II types were obtained from metadata supplied by the sample provider rather than from assay-based typing.

A remark on this clone: No antigen is known for it. Within one base of it there is no much larger clone, and no base qualities were kept.

General study outcomes and caveats: The amount of clinical and demographic metadata varied by source and participant and was provided uncurated.

The immunoSEQ Assay, a bias-controlled multiplex PCR, was used to amplify TCRbeta CDR3 regions from genomic DNA. The paper's processing steps were these. The number of nucleated cells in each sample was estimated by amplification of reference gene primers within the assay. Sequence reads were collapsed and filtered to measure the absolute abundance of every unique TCRbeta CDR3 rearrangement. For each sample, productive Simpson clonality was calculated by taking the square root of Simpson's diversity index across productive rearrangements. TCRdb carries this immuneACCESS record with in-frame sequences only. Its versions omit some clonotypes, under half of them owing to an unresolved V gene in the studies checked, with the rest unexplained. V and J calls and clone size are those listed in that table; D and trimming were worked out from the DNA. The sample table shows around 71,000 clones, and more than 80% are seen once. The ten largest clonotypes hold 5.1% of the sample.

CDR1 and CDR2 (MNHNY, SVGAGI) derive from the germline V gene (reference sequence). From its cysteine to its phenylalanine, the CDR3 spans 12 amino acids. Only the CDR3 DNA is retained, 36 bases long and in frame from the first base. Trimming at the junction amounts to 5 bases on V and 4 bases on J, and the germline ends lie 9 bases apart. The collaborating institutions used their own protocols to collect whole blood in K2EDTA tubes. For TCRbeta analysis, collaborator samples were shipped as frozen whole blood, as isolated PBMCs, or as DNA extracted from either sample type. The receptor was isolated from a man older than 75 with acute or convalescent COVID-19. Sample: peripheral blood. This receptor chain uses TRBV6-6 and TRBJ2-7; no D segment can be confidently identified. The DNA sequence follows: TGTGCCAGCAGTGCTGCGCGATACGAGCAGTACTTC. This yields the protein CASSAARYEQYF.